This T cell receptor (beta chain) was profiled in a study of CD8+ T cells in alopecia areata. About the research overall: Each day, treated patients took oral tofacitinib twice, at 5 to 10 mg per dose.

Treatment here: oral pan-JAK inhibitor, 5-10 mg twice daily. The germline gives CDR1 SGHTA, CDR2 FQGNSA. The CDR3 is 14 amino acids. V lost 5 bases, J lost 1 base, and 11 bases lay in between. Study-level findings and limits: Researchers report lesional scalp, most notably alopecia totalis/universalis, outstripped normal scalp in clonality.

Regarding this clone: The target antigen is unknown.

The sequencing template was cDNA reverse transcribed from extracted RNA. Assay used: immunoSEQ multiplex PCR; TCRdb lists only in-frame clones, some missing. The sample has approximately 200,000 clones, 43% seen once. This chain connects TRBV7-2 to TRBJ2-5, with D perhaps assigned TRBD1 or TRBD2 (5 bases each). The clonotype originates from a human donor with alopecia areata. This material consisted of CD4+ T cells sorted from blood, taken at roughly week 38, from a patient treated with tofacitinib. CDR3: CASSAGAAQETQYF. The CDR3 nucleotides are TGTGCCAGCAGCGCCGGGGCGGCCCAAGAGACCCAGTACTTC.